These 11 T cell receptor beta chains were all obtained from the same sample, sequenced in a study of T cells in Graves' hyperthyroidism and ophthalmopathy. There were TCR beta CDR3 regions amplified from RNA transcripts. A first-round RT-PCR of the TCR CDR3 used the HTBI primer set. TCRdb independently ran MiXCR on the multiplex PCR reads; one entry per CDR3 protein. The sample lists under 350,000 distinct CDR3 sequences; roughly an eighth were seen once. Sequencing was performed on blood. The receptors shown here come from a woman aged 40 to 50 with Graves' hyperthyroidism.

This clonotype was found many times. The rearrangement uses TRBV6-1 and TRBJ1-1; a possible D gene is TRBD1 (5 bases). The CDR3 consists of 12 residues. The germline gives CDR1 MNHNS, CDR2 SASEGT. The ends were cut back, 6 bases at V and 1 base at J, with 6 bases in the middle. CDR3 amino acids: CASRGPNTEAFF. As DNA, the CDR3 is TGTGCCAGCAGGGGGCCGAACACTGAAGCTTTCTTT.

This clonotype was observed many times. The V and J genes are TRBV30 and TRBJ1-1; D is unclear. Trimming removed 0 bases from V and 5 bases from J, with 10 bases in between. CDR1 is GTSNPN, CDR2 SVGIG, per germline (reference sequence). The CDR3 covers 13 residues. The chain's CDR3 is CAWSVSQFTEAFF. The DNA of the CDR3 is TGTGCCTGGAGTGTATCACAGTTTACTGAAGCTTTCTTT.

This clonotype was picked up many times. CDR3 sequence (DNA): TGTGCTACCGGGACTACCCCCTACGAGCAGTACTTC. It is translated as CATGTTPYEQYF. V gene TRBV27 combines with J gene TRBJ2-7; the match to TRBD2 covers 7 bases. The CDR3 length is 12 residues. Germline CDR1 reads MNHEY; CDR2 reads SMNVEV (reference sequence).

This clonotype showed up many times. Here the CDR3 reads CASGTWETQYF. CDR3 DNA: TGTGCCAGTGGGACGTGGGAGACCCAGTACTTC. The chain employs TRBV28 and TRBJ2-5, with D perhaps assigned TRBD1 or TRBD2 (5 bases each). The germline V gene encodes CDR1 MDHEN and CDR2 SYDVKM. This CDR3 region has 11 residues. Trimming cost V 9 bases and J 5 bases, with 10 bases left between them. Full variable domain (remainder filled in from reference TRBV28 and TRBJ2-5): DVKVTQSSRYLVKRTGEKVFLECVQDMDHENMFWYRQDPGLGLRLIYFSYDVKMKEKGDIPEGYSVSREKKERFSLILESASTNQTSMYLCASGTWETQYFGPGTRLLVL.

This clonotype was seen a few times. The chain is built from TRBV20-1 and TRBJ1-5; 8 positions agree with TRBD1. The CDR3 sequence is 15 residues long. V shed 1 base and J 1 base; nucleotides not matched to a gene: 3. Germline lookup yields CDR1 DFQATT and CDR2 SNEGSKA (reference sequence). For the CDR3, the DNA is TGCAGTGCTAGAGGACAGGGGACGAGCAATCAGCCCCAGCATTTT. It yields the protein CSARGQGTSNQPQHF.

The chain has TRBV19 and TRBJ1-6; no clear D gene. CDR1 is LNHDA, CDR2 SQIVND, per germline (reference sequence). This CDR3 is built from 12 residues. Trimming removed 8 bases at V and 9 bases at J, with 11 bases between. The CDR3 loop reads CASGLEGSPLHF. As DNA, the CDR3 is TGTGCCAGTGGTCTGGAAGGTTCACCCCTCCACTTT.

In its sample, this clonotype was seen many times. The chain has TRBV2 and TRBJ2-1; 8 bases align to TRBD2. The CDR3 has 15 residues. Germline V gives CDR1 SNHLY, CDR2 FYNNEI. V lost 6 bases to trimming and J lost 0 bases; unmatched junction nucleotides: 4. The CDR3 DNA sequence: TGTGCCAGCAGACCCGGGACTAGCTCCTACAATGAGCAGTTCTTC. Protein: CASRPGTSSYNEQFF.

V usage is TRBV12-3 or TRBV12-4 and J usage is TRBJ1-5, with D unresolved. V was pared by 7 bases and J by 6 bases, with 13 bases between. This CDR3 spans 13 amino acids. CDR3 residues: CASTPGRAQPQHF. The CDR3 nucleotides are TGTGCCAGCACCCCAGGACGCGCTCAGCCCCAGCATTTT.

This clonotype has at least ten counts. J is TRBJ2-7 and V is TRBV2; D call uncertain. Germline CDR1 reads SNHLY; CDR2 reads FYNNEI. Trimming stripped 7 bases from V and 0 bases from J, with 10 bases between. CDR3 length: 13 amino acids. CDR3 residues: CASTPDGSYEQYF. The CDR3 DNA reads TGTGCCAGCACCCCGGACGGCTCCTACGAGCAGTACTTC.

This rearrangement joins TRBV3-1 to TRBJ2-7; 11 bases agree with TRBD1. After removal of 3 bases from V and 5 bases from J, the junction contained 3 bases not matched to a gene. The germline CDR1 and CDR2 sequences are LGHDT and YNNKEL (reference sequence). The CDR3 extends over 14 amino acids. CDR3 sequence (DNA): TGTGCCAGCAGCCAGACGGGACAGGGGGACGAGCAGTACTTC. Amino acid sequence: CASSQTGQGDEQYF.

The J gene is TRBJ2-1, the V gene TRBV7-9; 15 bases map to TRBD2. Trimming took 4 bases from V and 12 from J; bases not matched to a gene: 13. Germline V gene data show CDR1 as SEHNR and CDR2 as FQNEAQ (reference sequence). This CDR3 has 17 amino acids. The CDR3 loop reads CASSSSHSGTSGRRQFF. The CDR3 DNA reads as TGTGCCAGCAGCTCCTCTCACTCCGGGACTAGCGGGAGGCGGCAGTTCTTC.